This T cell receptor beta chain was captured by sequencing in a study of blood T cell repertoires in COVID-19 (TCRdb year 2020). Regarding the complete study: Collaborator samples came from the United States, Italy and Spain and covered acute and convalescent phases of COVID-19. The samples were drawn from the first 160 participants of the ongoing ImmuneRACE study and from over a thousand subjects provided by 6 global collaborators. The material from the prospective study consisted of cDNA or gDNA derived from T cells, B-cell-depleted T cells, or PBMCs. Where available, HLA class I and class II types were obtained from metadata supplied by the sample provider rather than from assay-based typing. Sample metadata almost always included a de-identified subject ID, COVID-19 status, age in years and sex. The dataset comprised deeply sampled blood TCRbeta repertoires from subjects exposed to, actively infected with, or recovered from COVID-19. The repertoires were released in a freely available public database intended as a resource for research on the immune response to SARS-CoV-2. The paper's findings and limits, for the study overall: The quantity of clinical and demographic metadata differed by source and by participant and was supplied without curation.

Collaborating institutions collected whole blood in K2EDTA tubes following their own protocols. For TCRbeta analysis, collaborators shipped samples in one of three forms: frozen whole blood, isolated PBMCs, or DNA extracted from either of those sample types. TCRbeta CDR3 regions were amplified from genomic DNA using the immunoSEQ Assay, a bias-controlled multiplex PCR. In the paper's pipeline: Nucleated cell counts per sample were estimated from amplification of reference gene primers within the assay. To quantify the absolute abundance of each unique TCRbeta CDR3 rearrangement, sequence reads were collapsed and filtered. Productive Simpson clonality was computed per sample as the square root of Simpson's diversity index over productive rearrangements. TCRdb retrieved this table from immuneACCESS and kept in-frame rearrangements only. Not all clones are present; in checked studies, unresolved V genes account for under half, and no reason is known for the remainder. V and J calls and clone size are given by that table; D and trimming were obtained from the DNA. Recorded for this sample are 150,000 to 200,000 clones; 80% to 90% of them occurred a single time. The ten largest clones add up to about 8.2% of the sample.

Comment on this clone: This receptor's antigen is unknown. No much larger clone is present one base from it, and per-base qualities are unavailable.

Sequenced input: peripheral blood. The clonotype was recovered from a man in his sixties with acute or convalescent COVID-19.

The CDR3 sequence is CASSPGLHPGENEQFF. The nucleotides are TGTGCCAGCAGCCCGGGACTCCACCCGGGGGAGAATGAGCAGTTCTTC. The chain couples TRBV3-1 (or the pseudogene TRBV3-2) to TRBJ2-1; the D gene is possibly TRBD2, with 6 bases matching. V is shortened by 4 bases, J by 7 bases, and the region joining them spans 20 bases. The CDR3, from cysteine to phenylalanine, totals 16 residues. Just the 48-base CDR3 DNA is kept, in frame starting at base 1. CDR1 LGHDT and CDR2 YNNKEL are derived from the germline V gene (reference sequence).